This passage covers 28 T cell receptor beta chains from one sample sequenced in a study of cytomegalovirus exposure and HLA in healthy donors. 60 Vbeta and 13 Jbeta primers were used in PCR. Sequencing used immunoSEQ multiplex PCR; TCRdb keeps in-frame clones, though not all of them. The sample yields some 180,000 clones, 80% seen once. Material for sequencing was PBMCs. The receptor source for this set is a girl between 10 and 17 years old in good health and CMV-seropositive.

The chain carries TRBV27 and TRBJ2-6; 10 bases fit TRBD1. The CDR3 spans 17 residues. Germline values: CDR1 MNHEY, CDR2 SMNVEV (reference sequence). V gave up 6 bases and J gave up 5 bases; unmatched junction bases: 10. This chain's CDR3 is CASSRPGTGVRANVLTF. As DNA, the CDR3 is TGTGCCAGCAGCCGTCCCGGGACAGGGGTTAGGGCCAACGTCCTGACTTTC.

The chain couples TRBV5-1 to TRBJ2-1; 14 bases fit TRBD2. Germline lookup yields CDR1 SGHRS and CDR2 YFSETQ. The CDR3 runs 16 residues. With 4 bases clipped from V and 7 bases from J, the junction kept 7 bases outside the gene matches. This CDR3 is CASSNGGLAGENEQFF. CDR3 sequence (DNA): TGCGCCAGCAGCAACGGGGGACTAGCGGGAGAAAATGAGCAGTTCTTC.

CDR3 in DNA: TGCGCCAGCGATAGCGGGAGAGGAAAGGATACGCAGTATTTT. Its protein is CASDSGRGKDTQYF. This rearrangement joins TRBV10-1 to TRBJ2-3; TRBD2 matches at 9 bases. CDR3 size: 14 residues. J lost 6 bases, V lost 8 bases, and 9 bases had no gene match. Germline CDR1 WNHNN, CDR2 SYGVQD (reference sequence).

The J gene is TRBJ1-1, the V gene TRBV19, with TRBD1 matching 9 bases. The CDR3 totals 16 residues. CDR1 and CDR2 (germline): LNHDA, SQIVND (reference sequence). J lost 0 bases, V lost 3 bases, and 5 bases had no gene match. The CDR3 nucleotides are TGTGCCAGTAGTATTCCAAACAGGGGGCTGAACACTGAAGCTTTCTTT. It is translated as CASSIPNRGLNTEAFF. Filled out from reference TRBV19 and TRBJ1-1, the complete variable domain reads DGGITQSPKYLFRKEGQNVTLSCEQNLNHDAMYWYRQDPGQGLRLIYYSQIVNDFQKGDIAEGYSVSREKKESFPLTVTSAQKNPTAFYLCASSIPNRGLNTEAFFGQGTRLTVV.

The CDR3 loop is CASRLKQGATLLYGYTF. In DNA, the CDR3 is TGCGCCAGCAGGCTAAAACAGGGGGCCACCCTCTTGTATGGCTACACCTTC. V gene TRBV5-1 combines with J gene TRBJ1-2; 9 bases agree with TRBD1. The germline gives CDR1 SGHRS, CDR2 YFSETQ. This CDR3 contains 17 residues. With 5 bases clipped from V and 5 bases from J, the junction kept 16 bases outside the gene matches.

CDR3 sequence reads: CASSPGGAYEQYF. DNA for the CDR3: TGTGCCAGCAGTCCCGGCGGAGCCTACGAGCAGTACTTC. V and J are TRBV27 and TRBJ2-7, with D unresolved. The CDR3 contains 13 residues. Germline V gene data show CDR1 as MNHEY and CDR2 as SMNVEV (reference sequence). Trimming took 5 bases from V and 2 from J, leaving 10 bases between them.

V gene TRBV5-1 combines with J gene TRBJ1-4; weak D call: TRBD1 (6 bases). The CDR3 extends over 14 amino acids. Germline loops: CDR1 SGHRS, CDR2 YFSETQ. Deletions cut 4 bases from V and 4 bases from J, with 11 bases between. The CDR3, as DNA: TGCGCCAGCAGCCGAACAGGGCTTAATGAAAAACTGTTTTTT. Protein: CASSRTGLNEKLFF.

The CDR3 sequence: CASSGGTGGPGGTEAFF. The DNA of the CDR3 is TGCGCCAGCAGCGGCGGGACAGGGGGACCGGGGGGCACTGAAGCTTTCTTT. The chain uses TRBV5-1 and TRBJ1-1, with 11 bases that match TRBD1. This CDR3 contains 17 residues. V was pared by 4 bases and J by 4 bases, with 12 bases of the junction left unmatched. Per the germline V gene, CDR1 is SGHRS and CDR2 is YFSETQ.

The sample holds a few counts of this clone. This chain uses TRBV19 with TRBJ1-1, with a weak D call TRBD1 (5 bases). Germline V gene lookup returns CDR1 LNHDA and CDR2 SQIVND (reference sequence). Trimming removed 7 bases from V and 1 base from J, with 7 bases in between. The CDR3 runs 12 residues. The CDR3 sequence: CASKRGNTEAFF. The CDR3 DNA sequence: TGTGCCAGTAAAAGGGGGAACACTGAAGCTTTCTTT.

This clone was counted a few times. The chain joins TRBV29-1 to TRBJ1-2; 9 nucleotides match TRBD1. This CDR3 is built from 15 residues. Germline CDR1 is SQVTM and CDR2 is ANQGSEA. V lost 3 bases to trimming and J lost 8 bases; unmatched junction nucleotides: 13. The CDR3 region is CSVDGGTGSERGYTF. The CDR3, as DNA: TGCAGCGTTGACGGCGGGACAGGGTCTGAGAGGGGCTACACCTTC. The full variable domain, with the rest looked up from reference TRBV29-1 and TRBJ1-2, is SAVISQKPSRDICQRGTSLTIQCQVDSQVTMMFWYRQQPGQSLTLIATANQGSEATYESGFVIDKFPISRPNLTFSTLTVSNMSPEDSSIYLCSVDGGTGSERGYTFGSGTRLTVV.

The chain uses TRBV10-1 and TRBJ2-5; possibly TRBD1 for D (5 bases). The CDR3 covers 13 residues. From germline, CDR1 is WNHNN and CDR2 SYGVQD (reference sequence). V dropped 4 bases and J dropped 4 bases, with 10 bases sitting between them. CDR3 DNA: TGCGCCAGCAGTGTTGAAGGGGTAGAGACCCAGTACTTC. Amino acids: CASSVEGVETQYF.

This rearrangement joins TRBV10-1 to TRBJ1-2, with 7 bases lining up with TRBD1. From germline, CDR1 is WNHNN and CDR2 SYGVQD (reference sequence). The CDR3 is 14 amino acids. V lost 4 bases and J lost 2; bases outside the gene matches: 4. The CDR3 DNA sequence: TGCGCCAGCAGTGTGTCAGGGGGAAACTATGGCTACACCTTC. The encoded protein is CASSVSGGNYGYTF.

The chain joins TRBV7-8 to TRBJ2-3; 8 bases are shared with TRBD2. The germline V gene encodes CDR1 SGHVS and CDR2 FQNEAQ. V shed 2 bases, J shed 3 bases, and the junction held 7 bases outside the gene matches. There are 16 residues in the CDR3. The CDR3 region has the DNA TGTGCCAGCAGCTTATTCGGGGTAGCGGGAACAGATACGCAGTATTTT. Translating it yields CASSLFGVAGTDTQYF. The variable domain in full, completed from reference TRBV7-8 and TRBJ2-3, reads GAGVSQSPRYKVAKRGQDVALRCDPISGHVSLFWYQQALGQGPEFLTYFQNEAQLDKSGLPSDRFFAERPEGSVSTLKIQRTQQEDSAVYLCASSLFGVAGTDTQYFGPGTRLTVL.

The chain joins TRBV19 to TRBJ2-7; no clear D. The CDR3 covers 12 residues. Between the trimmed V and J ends, which lost 10 bases and 2 bases, there was a span of 12 bases. CDR1 LNHDA and CDR2 SQIVND come from the germline V gene (reference sequence). The CDR3 protein is CATRGPTYEQYF. The CDR3 DNA sequence: TGTGCCACCCGTGGGCCCACCTACGAGCAGTACTTC. Full variable domain (remainder filled in from reference TRBV19 and TRBJ2-7): DGGITQSPKYLFRKEGQNVTLSCEQNLNHDAMYWYRQDPGQGLRLIYYSQIVNDFQKGDIAEGYSVSREKKESFPLTVTSAQKNPTAFYLCATRGPTYEQYFGPGTRLTVT.

This chain links TRBV9 with TRBJ2-3, with a tentative D call TRBD2 (6 bases). V dropped 0 bases and J dropped 1 base, with 9 bases sitting between them. The CDR3 extends over 15 amino acids. The germline V gene has CDR1 SGDLS and CDR2 YYNGEE. The CDR3 loop is CASSVAPGGTDTQYF. CDR3 nucleotides: TGTGCCAGCAGCGTAGCCCCGGGGGGCACAGATACGCAGTATTTT.

In its sample, this clone was seen a few times. This chain links TRBV10-3 with TRBJ1-4; maybe TRBD1 (5 bases). The CDR3 length is 15 residues. Per the germline V gene, CDR1 is ENHRY and CDR2 is SYGVKD. V lost 0 bases and J 2 bases, leaving 7 bases between the germline ends. CDR3 nucleotides: TGTGCCATCAGTGAGTCCGGGGGGACTAATGAAAAACTGTTTTTT. Translation: CAISESGGTNEKLFF.

V is TRBV29-1 and J is TRBJ2-1, with TRBD1 as a possible D gene (6 bases). Germline CDR1 SQVTM, CDR2 ANQGSEA. This CDR3 is built from 14 residues. V was trimmed by 2 bases and J by 9 bases, leaving 17 bases between them. DNA for the CDR3: TGCAGCGTTGAACTAGCAGGGACAAAGGGTGAGCAGTTCTTC. The encoded protein is CSVELAGTKGEQFF.

The gene calls are TRBV27 and TRBJ1-5, with D uncertain. The CDR3 loop spans 16 amino acids. In germline, CDR1 is MNHEY, CDR2 SMNVEV (reference sequence). The V end lost 8 bases, the J end lost 2 bases, and 19 bases lay between the germline ends. Here the CDR3 DNA reads TGTGCCAGCTCCTTCGACGGACTTATTGGCAATCAGCCCCAGCATTTT. This codes for CASSFDGLIGNQPQHF.

The chain carries TRBV27 and TRBJ2-7; 8 bases are shared with TRBD1. Germline CDR1 MNHEY, CDR2 SMNVEV (reference sequence). This CDR3 is 15 amino acids long. V gave up 6 bases and J gave up 3 bases; unmatched junction bases: 10. CDR3 sequence reads: CASSPSRTGFYEQYF. Here the CDR3 DNA reads TGTGCCAGCAGCCCATCAAGGACAGGGTTCTACGAGCAGTACTTC.

This chain links TRBV6-5 with TRBJ2-3; a possible D gene is TRBD2 (5 bases). Trimming removed 2 bases from V and 2 bases from J, with 11 bases in between. Per germline, CDR1 MNHEY and CDR2 SVGAGI. This CDR3 is built from 15 residues. The CDR3 protein is CASSYGGPSTDTQYF. CDR3 DNA: TGTGCCAGCAGTTACGGAGGCCCGTCCACAGATACGCAGTATTTT.

The rearrangement links TRBV4-3 to TRBJ1-2, with 7 bases lining up with TRBD1. Germline V lookup: CDR1 LGHNA, CDR2 YSLEER. V trimming: 1 base; J trimming: 8 bases; junction bases outside the gene matches: 13. The CDR3 consists of 16 residues. The CDR3, as DNA: TGCGCCAGCAGCCAAGTACCCGGGACAGCCTTTTGGGGCTACACCTTC. This encodes CASSQVPGTAFWGYTF.

The V and J genes are TRBV5-1 and TRBJ2-1; tentatively, D is TRBD2 (5 bases). Between the trimmed V and J ends, which lost 4 bases and 8 bases, there was a span of 13 bases. The CDR3 sequence is 13 residues long. Per the germline V gene, CDR1 is SGHRS and CDR2 is YFSETQ. The CDR3 region has the DNA TGCGCCAGCAGCGTCGGACTGTCGTATGAGCAGTTCTTC. Amino acids: CASSVGLSYEQFF. Looking up the rest from reference TRBV5-1 and TRBJ2-1 gives the full variable domain: KAGVTQTPRYLIKTRGQQVTLSCSPISGHRSVSWYQQTPGQGLQFLFEYFSETQRNKGNFPGRFSGRQFSNSRSEMNVSTLELGDSALYLCASSVGLSYEQFFGPGTRLTVL.

This clone was counted between two and nine times. The chain uses TRBV5-6 and TRBJ1-1, with 8 bases fitting TRBD1. The CDR3 length is 15 residues. Germline loops: CDR1 SGHDT, CDR2 YYEEEE. Trimming at V came to 4 bases and at J to 0 bases, leaving 5 bases not matched to a gene. CDR3 loop: CASSLDRVVNTEAFF. The CDR3 bases are TGTGCCAGCAGCCTGGACAGGGTGGTGAACACTGAAGCTTTCTTT. Full variable domain (rest looked up from reference TRBV5-6 and TRBJ1-1): DAGVTQSPTHLIKTRGQQVTLRCSPKSGHDTVSWYQQALGQGPQFIFQYYEEEERQRGNFPDRFSGHQFPNYSSELNVNALLLGDSALYLCASSLDRVVNTEAFFGQGTRLTVV.

The count of this clone is one. This chain uses TRBV25-1 with TRBJ2-7, with 7 positions matching TRBD2. CDR3 length equals 15 residues. Germline CDR1 reads MGHDK; CDR2 reads SYGVNS. CDR3: CAPPAGGSSSYEQYF. The CDR3 DNA follows: TGTGCTCCCCCGGCGGGCGGGAGTTCGTCCTACGAGCAGTACTTC.

This clone was observed a single time. This chain joins TRBV7-8 and TRBJ1-2; no reliable D call. Germline CDR1 SGHVS, CDR2 FQNEAQ. V lost 5 bases and J 3 bases, leaving 7 bases between the germline ends. CDR3 length equals 12 residues. CDR3 amino acids: CASSLDYYGYTF. The CDR3 bases are TGTGCCAGCAGCCTAGACTACTATGGCTACACCTTC.

This rearrangement joins TRBV9 to TRBJ2-7; 7 bases are a match to TRBD2. Unmatched junction bases numbered 6, after V lost 0 bases and J lost 3 bases. The CDR3 is 15 amino acids. The germline CDR1 and CDR2 sequences are SGDLS and YYNGEE. CDR3 nucleotides: TGTGCCAGCAGCGTAGATGCTAGCGGAATCTACGAGCAGTACTTC. It codes for CASSVDASGIYEQYF.

V is TRBV7-6 and J is TRBJ2-7; 11 bases line up with TRBD1. The CDR3 is 16 residues long. Germline trimming cut 4 bases from V and 2 bases from J; bases unmatched to any gene: 7. CDR1 SGHVS and CDR2 FNYEAQ come from the germline V gene. CDR3 coding DNA: TGTGCCAGCAGCTGGAAAGGGACAGGGGGGGCCTACGAGCAGTACTTC. It encodes CASSWKGTGGAYEQYF.

The chain combines TRBV29-1 with TRBJ2-7, with 10 nucleotides matching TRBD1. The CDR3 covers 15 residues. From germline, CDR1 is SQVTM and CDR2 ANQGSEA. V lost 0 bases, J lost 2 bases, and 4 bases stayed unmatched. The CDR3 nucleotides are TGCAGCGTTGAAGAGACAGGGGGCCCCCCCTACGAGCAGTACTTC. Amino acid sequence: CSVEETGGPPYEQYF.